The 8 T cell receptor beta chains listed next were all sequenced from one sample in a study of CXCR3-negative and CXCR3-positive naive CD8 T cells. Study-wide findings and caveats: Hydrophobicity was higher for TRB CDR3s found in CXCR3-positive naive cells than in CXCR3-negative naive cells.

5' RACE that incorporated UMI labels was used to prepare the TRB cDNA libraries. TCRdb processed the 5' RACE reads again and assigns one entry to each CDR3 protein, with no DNA. This repertoire comprises about 63,000 distinct CDR3 sequences; its ten largest clones make up around 5%. Antigens for these TCRs are unknown. The sequenced material came from naive CXCR3+ CD8+ T cells from blood. The subset here: CD45RO-CCR7+CD27+CD95- naive CD8+ T cells expressing CXCR3 (TNR3+). Every receptor here comes from a human donor in good health. Some clones in this sample may be carry-over from other donors' samples.

The V call is TRBV6-2 or TRBV6-3, the J call TRBJ2-6. The V gene's germline CDR1 is MNHEY and CDR2 SVGEGT. The CDR3 totals 15 residues. The CDR3 protein is CASSKQGSGANVLTF.

V gene TRBV29-1 combines with J gene TRBJ2-7. The CDR3 is 13 residues long. Germline values: CDR1 SQVTM, CDR2 ANQGSEA. The CDR3 loop reads CSVDGQAPYEQYF.

The chain uses TRBV13 and TRBJ2-7; the TRBD2 assignment by TCRdb is unverifiable without DNA. Germline CDR1 PRHDT, CDR2 FYEKMQ (reference sequence). This CDR3 contains 15 residues. The CDR3: CASSLGASGFYEQYF.

This chain links TRBV28 with TRBJ2-7. CDR3 length: 16 amino acids. Germline V gives CDR1 MDHEN, CDR2 SYDVKM. The chain's CDR3 is CASSIPHQSVSYEQYF.

This chain uses TRBV7-6 with TRBJ2-1; TCRdb indicates TRBD2, and absent DNA this call remains unverified. Germline V CDR1 and CDR2: SGHVS, FNYEAQ. The CDR3 is 14 residues long. The CDR3 region is CASSLGLALGEQFF.

The chain joins TRBV5-1 to TRBJ2-5; the TCRdb call, TRBD1, lacks DNA for checking. This CDR3 is 14 amino acids long. Looked up from germline, CDR1 is SGHRS and CDR2 is YFSETQ. This CDR3 reads CASRWDRRGETQYF.

The chain is built from TRBV3-1 and TRBJ2-5; lacking DNA, the TRBD2 call made by TCRdb goes unchecked. From germline, CDR1 is LGHDT and CDR2 YNNKEL (reference sequence). The CDR3 length is 17 residues. This CDR3 reads CASSQGRVAGSWKTQYF.

The chain links TRBV7-3 to TRBJ2-2; TCRdb's assignment of TRBD1 cannot be checked, as there is no DNA. CDR3 length equals 17 residues. Per germline, CDR1 SGHTA and CDR2 FQGTGA. CDR3 region: CASSLNGGQANTGELFF. The complete variable domain, with remaining parts taken from reference TRBV7-3 and TRBJ2-2, reads GAGVSQTPSNKVTEKGKYVELRCDPISGHTALYWYRQSLGQGPEFLIYFQGTGAADDSGLPNDRFFAVRPEGSVSTLKIQRTERGDSAVYLCASSLNGGQANTGELFFGEGSRLTVL.